The next 10 T cell receptor beta chains were all read from a single sample in a study of blood T cell repertoires in COVID-19. Only in-frame clones appear in the TCRdb table, and some are missing; sequencing was by immunoSEQ multiplex PCR. The table has about 190,000 clones, 60% to 80% seen once. Sequencing input: peripheral blood. The receptor source for this set is a woman between 70 and 85 years old with acute or convalescent COVID-19.

V and J are TRBV6-6 and TRBJ2-1; 10 bases map to TRBD2. V lost 5 bases to trimming and J lost 1 base; unmatched junction nucleotides: 5. This CDR3 is built from 16 residues. Germline V gene sequence: CDR1 MNHNY, CDR2 SVGAGI (reference sequence). DNA of the CDR3: TGTGCCAGCAGTCCTAGCGGGAGTCGGTCCTACAATGAGCAGTTCTTC. Its protein is CASSPSGSRSYNEQFF.

The J gene is TRBJ1-3, the V gene TRBV18, with TRBD1 as a possible D gene (5 bases). There are 16 residues in the CDR3. V gave up 1 base and J gave up 0 bases, with 10 bases separating them. Germline V gene lookup returns CDR1 KGHSH and CDR2 LQKENI. CDR3 nucleotides: TGTGCCAGCTCACCACGGGCACAGGCCTCTGGAAACACCATATATTTT. Translating gives CASSPRAQASGNTIYF. Combining the CDR3 with reference TRBV18 and TRBJ1-3 gives the whole variable domain NAGVMQNPRHLVRRRGQEARLRCSPMKGHSHVYWYRQLPEEGLKFMVYLQKENIIDESGMPKERFSAEFPKEGPSILRIQQVVRGDSAAYFCASSPRAQASGNTIYFGEGSWLTVV.

The chain couples TRBV3-1 (or the pseudogene TRBV3-2) to TRBJ2-3; a weak D match, TRBD2 (6 bases). From germline, CDR1 is LGHDT and CDR2 YNNKEL (reference sequence). This CDR3 comprises 17 residues. V was clipped by 0 bases and J by 4 bases, with 17 bases between them. CDR3 sequence (DNA): TGTGCCAGCAGCCAAGATATCCTAGCGAGTTGGGCAGATACGCAGTATTTT. It is translated as CASSQDILASWADTQYF.

This clone turned up a few times. The chain combines TRBV5-1 with TRBJ2-3; a possible D gene is TRBD2 (5 bases). The CDR3 has 14 residues. Germline CDR1 and CDR2: SGHRS and YFSETQ. The V gene lost 2 bases and the J gene lost 4 bases, with 11 bases spanning the gap. CDR3 coding DNA: TGCGCCAGCAGCTTCTTAGAGGGCCCAGATACGCAGTATTTT. It specifies CASSFLEGPDTQYF.

The chain couples TRBV7-9 to TRBJ2-7; 8 bases align to TRBD1. Germline trimming cut 5 bases from V and 2 bases from J; bases unmatched to any gene: 8. CDR3 length: 15 amino acids. CDR1 and CDR2 (germline): SEHNR, FQNEAQ (reference sequence). The DNA for the CDR3 is TGTGCCAGCAGCCGGGGACAGGAGGACACCTACGAGCAGTACTTC. It encodes CASSRGQEDTYEQYF.

The chain is built from TRBV24-1 and TRBJ2-2; 9 nucleotides agree with TRBD1. Germline trimming cut 9 bases from V and 7 bases from J; bases unmatched to any gene: 14. The length of the CDR3 is 16 residues. Germline CDR1 is KGHDR and CDR2 is SFDVKD. CDR3 in DNA: TGTGCCACCGCTGCCGGGACAGGGACACGCGGCGGGGAGCTGTTTTTT. It is translated as CATAAGTGTRGGELFF.

The chain couples TRBV18 to TRBJ2-1, with D uncertain. This CDR3 is built from 14 residues. Germline loops: CDR1 KGHSH, CDR2 LQKENI. V was clipped by 3 bases and J by 15 bases, with 21 bases between them. The CDR3 DNA follows: TGTGCCAGCTCACCGACCACCCCAACAGCTAAGTGGTTCTTC. Amino acids: CASSPTTPTAKWFF. Filled out from reference TRBV18 and TRBJ2-1, the complete variable domain reads NAGVMQNPRHLVRRRGQEARLRCSPMKGHSHVYWYRQLPEEGLKFMVYLQKENIIDESGMPKERFSAEFPKEGPSILRIQQVVRGDSAAYFCASSPTTPTAKWFFGPGTRLTVL.

This clone was recorded once. The rearrangement uses TRBV5-1 and TRBJ2-1; possible D gene TRBD2, 5 bases. The V gene lost 1 base and the J gene lost 0 bases, with 11 bases spanning the gap. Germline CDR1 and CDR2: SGHRS and YFSETQ. This CDR3 is 16 amino acids long. The DNA of the CDR3 is TGCGCCAGCAGCTTGTCCGGGGATAGCTCCTACAATGAGCAGTTCTTC. It encodes CASSLSGDSSYNEQFF.

V gene TRBV3-1 (or the pseudogene TRBV3-2) combines with J gene TRBJ1-2; unclear D gene. The V end was cut by 0 bases, the J end by 6 bases, with 11 bases between. The CDR3 consists of 14 residues. CDR1 and CDR2 from the germline V gene are LGHDT and YNNKEL (reference sequence). The CDR3 DNA sequence: TGTGCCAGCAGCCAAGATCTGATCGGGGATGGCTACACCTTC. Translation: CASSQDLIGDGYTF.

The chain links TRBV5-4 to TRBJ2-3; 7 bases map to TRBD2. Per germline, CDR1 SGHNT and CDR2 YYREEE (reference sequence). This CDR3 region has 19 residues. Losses at the gene ends were 2 bases for V and 2 bases for J; bases not matched to a gene: 17. The CDR3 loop reads CASSFGGELASGFTDTQYF. DNA for the CDR3: TGTGCCAGCAGCTTTGGTGGGGAACTGGCTAGCGGTTTCACAGATACGCAGTATTTT.